This is a list of T cell receptor beta chains from one sample in a study of control samples from healthy donors and cancer patients. Some clones are missing from TCRdb's copy, which holds only in-frame ones; the method was immunoSEQ multiplex PCR. The sample has some 150,000 clones; about 93% are singletons. The sequenced sample consisted of blood. The receptors were gathered from a woman aged 55-75 years in good health. The CDR3 runs from the conserved cysteine through the conserved F or W. The D gene is left open where the match is weak. The listing skips clone size in some rows; elsewhere it reads once, few, many or a size class.

d_call: -; clone_size: once; j_call: TRBJ1-5; v_call: TRBV2; cdr3_nt: TGTGCCAGCAGGGATCCGGGTCAGCCCCAGCATTTT; cdr3_aa: CASRDPGQPQHF
d_call: TRBD2; clone_size: -; j_call: TRBJ2-2; v_call: TRBV6-2/TRBV6-3; cdr3_nt: TGTGCCAGCAGTTCCTTAGCGGGGATACGCGGGGAGCTGTTTTTT; cdr3_aa: CASSSLAGIRGELFF
d_call: TRBD1; clone_size: -; j_call: TRBJ2-6; v_call: TRBV24-1; cdr3_nt: TGTGCCATAGGGACAGGGAGCTCTGGGGCCAACGTCCTGACTTTC; cdr3_aa: CAIGTGSSGANVLTF
d_call: TRBD1; clone_size: -; j_call: TRBJ1-5; v_call: TRBV11-1; cdr3_nt: TGTGCCAGCAGCTTAGATGGGACAGGCAATCAGCCCCAGCATTTT; cdr3_aa: CASSLDGTGNQPQHF
d_call: TRBD1; clone_size: -; j_call: TRBJ2-7; v_call: TRBV5-1; cdr3_nt: TGCGCCAGCAGCTTGCTTCCGGGACAGGGGGTATCCTACGAGCAGTACTTC; cdr3_aa: CASSLLPGQGVSYEQYF
d_call: -; clone_size: -; j_call: TRBJ1-2; v_call: TRBV7-9; cdr3_nt: TGTGCCAGCAGCTTAGCACAGCTGGAACTAGGCTACACCTTC; cdr3_aa: CASSLAQLELGYTF
d_call: TRBD2; clone_size: -; j_call: TRBJ2-4; v_call: TRBV19; cdr3_nt: TGTGCCAGTGGGAGGGCGCGTGACATTCAGTACTTC; cdr3_aa: CASGRARDIQYF
d_call: TRBD2; clone_size: -; j_call: TRBJ2-3; v_call: TRBV29-1; cdr3_nt: TGCAGCGTTGAACGGGGGGGACATGAAGGCACAGATACGCAGTATTTT; cdr3_aa: CSVERGGHEGTDTQYF
d_call: -; clone_size: -; j_call: TRBJ2-2; v_call: TRBV6-5; cdr3_nt: TGTGCCAGCAGTTACTCCGTCGGGGAGCTGTTTTTT; cdr3_aa: CASSYSVGELFF
d_call: -; clone_size: -; j_call: TRBJ2-7; v_call: TRBV6-5; cdr3_nt: TGTGCCAGCAGTTTAGAGGGTGTTCCCTACGAGCAGTACTTC; cdr3_aa: CASSLEGVPYEQYF
d_call: TRBD1; clone_size: -; j_call: TRBJ1-2; v_call: TRBV6-5; cdr3_nt: TGTGCCAGCAGTTCCTTAAGGGACAGGGTTGGTGGCTACACCTTC; cdr3_aa: CASSSLRDRVGGYTF
d_call: -; clone_size: -; j_call: TRBJ1-1; v_call: TRBV6-2/TRBV6-3; cdr3_nt: TGTGCCAGCAGTCTATACGAGGAGGGTCGAGCTTTCTTT; cdr3_aa: CASSLYEEGRAFF
d_call: TRBD2; clone_size: -; j_call: TRBJ2-1; v_call: TRBV5-1; cdr3_nt: TGCGCCAGCAAAAAACTAGCGGGGCAACTTTACAATGAGCAGTTCTTC; cdr3_aa: CASKKLAGQLYNEQFF
d_call: -; clone_size: -; j_call: TRBJ1-2; v_call: TRBV6-2/TRBV6-3; cdr3_nt: TGTGCCAGCAGTTACGCGGTCCAGGGCTACACCTTC; cdr3_aa: CASSYAVQGYTF
d_call: -; clone_size: once; j_call: TRBJ1-2; v_call: TRBV5-4; cdr3_nt: TGTGCCAGCAGCTTGGTCACAGACTATGGCTACACCTTC; cdr3_aa: CASSLVTDYGYTF
d_call: TRBD1; clone_size: -; j_call: TRBJ1-2; v_call: TRBV3-1/TRBV3-2; cdr3_nt: TGTGCCAGCAGCCAAGGACAGGGTTCGGGCTATGGCTACACCTTC; cdr3_aa: CASSQGQGSGYGYTF
d_call: TRBD2; clone_size: -; j_call: TRBJ2-7; v_call: TRBV9; cdr3_nt: TGTGCCAGCAGCGGAGGCAGCGGGGGGGGCTACGAGCAGTACTTC; cdr3_aa: CASSGGSGGGYEQYF
d_call: -; clone_size: few; j_call: TRBJ2-3; v_call: TRBV7-9; cdr3_nt: TGTGCCAGCAGCCTACCTCTAGATTCAGATACGCAGTATTTT; cdr3_aa: CASSLPLDSDTQYF
d_call: -; clone_size: -; j_call: TRBJ2-4; v_call: TRBV19; cdr3_nt: TGTGCCAGTAGTATAGGGATGACCGTTCAGTACTTC; cdr3_aa: CASSIGMTVQYF
d_call: -; clone_size: -; j_call: TRBJ2-5; v_call: TRBV2; cdr3_nt: TGTGCCAGCTTTCGGGACTCAGGGCCTGGGACCCAGTACTTC; cdr3_aa: CASFRDSGPGTQYF
d_call: TRBD1; clone_size: few; j_call: TRBJ2-7; v_call: TRBV2; cdr3_nt: TGTGCCAGCCGCCCGGGACAGGGCAACTACGAGCAGTACTTC; cdr3_aa: CASRPGQGNYEQYF
d_call: -; clone_size: -; j_call: TRBJ1-4; v_call: TRBV19; cdr3_nt: TGTGCCAGTAACCTCCGGGGGCATCGGGAAAAACTGTTTTTT; cdr3_aa: CASNLRGHREKLFF
d_call: -; clone_size: -; j_call: TRBJ2-3; v_call: TRBV7-2; cdr3_nt: TGTGCCAGCAGCTTAGCGATGGGGGGGGGCCTGACAGATACGCAGTATTTT; cdr3_aa: CASSLAMGGGLTDTQYF
d_call: -; clone_size: -; j_call: TRBJ1-3; v_call: TRBV2; cdr3_nt: TGTGCCAGCAGTGAACGGGCCGCTGGAAACACCATATATTTT; cdr3_aa: CASSERAAGNTIYF
d_call: -; clone_size: -; j_call: TRBJ1-3; v_call: TRBV6-2/TRBV6-3; cdr3_nt: TGTGCCAGCAGTTCCTGGGGAGGTACTGGAAACACCATATATTTT; cdr3_aa: CASSSWGGTGNTIYF
d_call: -; clone_size: -; j_call: TRBJ2-7; v_call: TRBV27; cdr3_nt: TGTGCCAGCAGTTTACGACCATCCTACGAGCAGTACTTC; cdr3_aa: CASSLRPSYEQYF
d_call: -; clone_size: -; j_call: TRBJ1-2; v_call: TRBV5-6; cdr3_nt: TGTGCCAGCAGCTTGTATCGGGGGGCGTTGTATGGCTACACCTTC; cdr3_aa: CASSLYRGALYGYTF
d_call: -; clone_size: -; j_call: TRBJ1-5; v_call: TRBV2; cdr3_nt: TGTGCCAGCAGTGCAGGAATAGCTAGCAATCAGCCCCAGCATTTT; cdr3_aa: CASSAGIASNQPQHF
d_call: TRBD1; clone_size: -; j_call: TRBJ1-2; v_call: TRBV19; cdr3_nt: TGTGCCAGTAGTATAACGACAGGGTATGGCTACACCTTC; cdr3_aa: CASSITTGYGYTF
d_call: -; clone_size: -; j_call: TRBJ1-5; v_call: TRBV9; cdr3_nt: TGTGCCAGCAGCGTAGGTTTGGATAGCAATCAGCCCCAGCATTTT; cdr3_aa: CASSVGLDSNQPQHF
d_call: -; clone_size: once; j_call: TRBJ2-7; v_call: TRBV6-2/TRBV6-3; cdr3_nt: TGTGCCAGCAGCCCCACGTCAAAATACGAGCAGTACTTC; cdr3_aa: CASSPTSKYEQYF
d_call: -; clone_size: -; j_call: TRBJ1-4; v_call: TRBV10-2; cdr3_nt: TGCGCCAGCAGTGAAACAAATGAAAAACTGTTTTTT; cdr3_aa: CASSETNEKLFF
d_call: -; clone_size: -; j_call: TRBJ1-4; v_call: TRBV7-8; cdr3_nt: TGTGCCAGCAGCTTACGCGGTGAAAAACTGTTTTTT; cdr3_aa: CASSLRGEKLFF
d_call: -; clone_size: -; j_call: TRBJ2-2; v_call: TRBV30; cdr3_nt: TGTGCCTGGAGTCAAAACAGGGCATACACCGGGGAGCTGTTTTTT; cdr3_aa: CAWSQNRAYTGELFF
d_call: -; clone_size: -; j_call: TRBJ1-2; v_call: TRBV10-3; cdr3_nt: TGTGCCATCAGTGGTGTAGGCCTGCGCACCTTC; cdr3_aa: CAISGVGLRTF
d_call: -; clone_size: -; j_call: TRBJ1-6; v_call: TRBV5-1; cdr3_nt: TGCGCCAGCAGCCCCACAGGTTCGGATTCACCCCTCCACTTT; cdr3_aa: CASSPTGSDSPLHF
d_call: -; clone_size: -; j_call: TRBJ1-6; v_call: TRBV2; cdr3_nt: TGTGCCAGCAGTGAAGCGCTTCTCGGCAATTCACCCCTCCACTTT; cdr3_aa: CASSEALLGNSPLHF
d_call: -; clone_size: -; j_call: TRBJ2-5; v_call: TRBV19; cdr3_nt: TGTGCCAGTAGCTTTTCAAAAGAGACCCAGTACTTC; cdr3_aa: CASSFSKETQYF
d_call: -; clone_size: -; j_call: TRBJ1-2; v_call: TRBV5-6; cdr3_nt: TGTGCCGGGAGGAGTCAGGGGAACTATGGCTACACCTTC; cdr3_aa: CAGRSQGNYGYTF